The rows below give T cell receptor beta chains drawn from one sample of a study of T cells in localized non-small cell lung cancer. The table came from immunoSEQ multiplex PCR; TCRdb's copy has only in-frame clones and leaves some out. The sample has 30,000 to 50,000 clones, around 75% seen once. The specimen was PBMCs, collected before any cancer treatment. The receptors come from a woman aged 40 to 75 with stage II squamous cell lung carcinoma. CDR3s leave out the opening cysteine and the closing phenylalanine or tryptophan.

j_gene | v_gene | CDR3aa
TRBJ1-1 | TRBV28 | ASRVRVTEAF
TRBJ2-5 | TRBV7-3 | ASSLTGTQETQY
TRBJ1-1 | TRBV5-6 | ASSLDRNTEAF
TRBJ1-2 | TRBV4-2 | ASSQDIMTNYGYT
TRBJ2-2 | TRBV11-2 | ASSLTDTQSGELF
TRBJ1-5 | TRBV5-6 | ASSLGIGRNNQPQH
TRBJ2-4 | TRBV4-1 | ASSQDRANIQY
TRBJ1-1 | TRBV19 | ASSTPWTVNTEAF
TRBJ2-5 | TRBV9 | ASSAQGWETQY
TRBJ2-3 | TRBV19 | ASSMPLDSGTDTQY